This is a list of T cell receptor beta chains from one sample in a study of CD8 T cells in ankylosing spondylitis. TCRdb re-called the 5' RACE reads with MiXCR, one entry per CDR3 protein. The sample holds more than 150,000 distinct CDR3 sequences; around 10% are singletons and the top ten take 25% to 35%. Sequenced material: blood, either unsorted or a sorted T cell fraction (not recorded which). The receptors stem from a male donor with ankylosing spondylitis or in good health (not recorded which). Each CDR3 is given with its conserved first and last residue. A D gene is named only where the DNA matches it firmly. Clone size is not always given. Where it is, it says once, few, many or a class for expanded clones.

D gene	clone size	V gene	J gene	CDR3 protein	CDR3 DNA
.	many	TRBV20-1	TRBJ2-1	CSASGSRHEQFF	TGCAGTGCTAGCGGGAGCCGGCATGAGCAGTTCTTC
.	many	TRBV10-3	TRBJ2-1	CAIWSGRGSYNEQFF	TGTGCCATCTGGTCGGGACGGGGCTCCTACAATGAGCAGTTCTTC
.	many	TRBV15	TRBJ2-1	CATSREGAGDYNEQFF	TGTGCCACCAGCAGAGAAGGGGCAGGGGATTACAATGAGCAGTTCTTC
.	many	TRBV5-8	TRBJ1-5	CASSRDTPNQPQHF	TGTGCCAGCAGTCGCGACACGCCCAATCAGCCCCAGCATTTT
TRBD2	few	TRBV11-3	TRBJ2-3	CASGRDRTDTQYF	TGTGCCAGCGGGAGGGATCGCACAGATACGCAGTATTTT
TRBD1	many	TRBV24-1	TRBJ1-2	CATSLLGGWDREYGYTF	TGTGCCACCAGCCTCCTTGGGGGATGGGACAGGGAGTATGGCTACACCTTC
.	many	TRBV20-1	TRBJ2-3	CSANTGASTDTQYF	TGCAGTGCAAACACGGGGGCTAGCACAGATACGCAGTATTTT
.	many	TRBV20-1	TRBJ2-7	CSARRGLAFPPIF	TGCAGTGCTAGACGGGGCCTGGCGTTCCCGCCCATCTTC
.	many	TRBV3-1	TRBJ1-2	CASSQAEGNYGYTF	TGTGCCAGCAGCCAAGCGGAAGGAAACTATGGCTACACCTTC
.	many	TRBV29-1	TRBJ2-1	CSVAALANEQFF	TGCAGCGTTGCAGCCCTTGCCAATGAGCAGTTCTTC
.	.	TRBV20-1	TRBJ2-3	CSAPDRRQSFDTQYF	TGCAGTGCTCCGGACCGTAGACAGTCTTTCGATACGCAGTATTTT
.	many	TRBV7-9	TRBJ1-5	CASSADSRPQHF	TGTGCCAGCAGCGCGGACTCCAGGCCCCAGCATTTT
TRBD1	.	TRBV20-1	TRBJ1-5	CCASSGGGDNQPQHF	TGCTGTGCTAGTTCAGGGGGCGGCGACAATCAGCCCCAGCATTTT
TRBD2	few	TRBV6-5	TRBJ2-1	CASSYGGRGNNEQFF	TGTGCCAGCAGTTACGGCGGGAGAGGGAACAATGAGCAGTTCTTC
.	.	TRBV25-1	TRBJ2-5	CASSDSVPVKWETQYF	TGTGCCAGCAGTGACTCAGTCCCCGTTAAATGGGAGACCCAGTACTTC
.	many	TRBV5-1	TRBJ2-3	CASSLVLGGSTDTQYF	TGCGCCAGCAGCTTGGTACTCGGGGGTAGCACAGATACGCAGTATTTT